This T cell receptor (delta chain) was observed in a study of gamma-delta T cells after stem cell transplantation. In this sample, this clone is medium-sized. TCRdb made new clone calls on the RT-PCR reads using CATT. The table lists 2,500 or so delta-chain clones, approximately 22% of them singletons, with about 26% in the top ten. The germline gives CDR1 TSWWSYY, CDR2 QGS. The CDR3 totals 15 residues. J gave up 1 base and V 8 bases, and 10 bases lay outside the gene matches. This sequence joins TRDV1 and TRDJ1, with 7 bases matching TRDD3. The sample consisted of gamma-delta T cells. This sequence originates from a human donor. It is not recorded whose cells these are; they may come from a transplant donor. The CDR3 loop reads CALFSYWGPTDKLIF. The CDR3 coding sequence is TGTGCTCTTTTCTCGTACTGGGGCCCCACCGATAAACTCATCTTT.